The present T cell receptor beta chain was sequenced within a study of T cell repertoires in cytomegalovirus infection. Points on this clonotype: The target antigen is unknown.

MiXCR was run by TCRdb on the reads, yielding one entry per CDR3 protein. There are hundreds of thousands of distinct CDR3 sequences in the sample; about 33% occur only once, and 15% to 20% lies in the top ten. This CDR3 region has 14 residues. V gave up 0 bases and J gave up 6 bases, with 12 bases separating them. Per germline, CDR1 SGDLS and CDR2 YYNGEE. The rearrangement uses TRBV9 and TRBJ1-2, with a tentative D call TRBD1 (5 bases). This receptor was obtained from a human donor in good health (CMV status not recorded). Some clones in this sample may be carry-over from other donors' samples. The specimen was cultured PBMCs, collected from culture after CMV antigen stimulation. The CDR3 loop is CASSVEGPGDGYTF. CDR3 nucleotides: TGTGCCAGCAGCGTAGAGGGACCTGGGGATGGCTACACCTTC.